Following are 13 T cell receptor beta chains from one sample sequenced in a study of vaccination effects on CD4 cells after COVID-19. Their antigens remain unidentified. The culture ran for approximately 9 days before CD4+ T cells were isolated. Participants got two doses of BNT162b2 or mRNA-1273 vaccine. Assay: immunoSEQ multiplex PCR; the TCRdb copy retains only in-frame clones and omits some. The repertoire holds over 45,000 clones, with around 70% as singletons. The sequenced sample was CD4+ T cells from PBMCs cultured without peptide, obtained after COVID-19 vaccination. All receptors derive from a human donor who received a COVID-19 vaccine.

The chain joins TRBV6-5 to TRBJ1-4; D is perhaps TRBD1 (6 bases). Trimming stripped 4 bases from V and 0 bases from J, with 9 bases between. Germline CDR1 is MNHEY and CDR2 is SVGAGI. There are 15 residues in the CDR3. The CDR3 nucleotides are TGTGCCAGCAGTTGGACAGTTACAACTAATGAAAAACTGTTTTTT. Translation: CASSWTVTTNEKLFF.

This clone has just a few counts. This chain connects TRBV7-7 to TRBJ1-5; no firm D call. V lost 0 bases to trimming and J lost 5 bases, with 5 bases between them. The CDR3 length is 13 residues. Germline V gene sequence: CDR1 SSHAT, CDR2 FNYEAQ (reference sequence). CDR3 region: CASSLAVDQPQHF. The CDR3 DNA follows: TGTGCCAGCAGCTTAGCGGTTGATCAGCCCCAGCATTTT.

The rearrangement joins TRBV9 to TRBJ2-3; no clear D. The CDR3 spans 15 residues. V was trimmed by 0 bases and J by 2 bases, leaving 10 bases between them. Germline CDR1 and CDR2: SGDLS and YYNGEE. The CDR3 loop reads CASSVAGFDTDTQYF. The CDR3 nucleotides are TGTGCCAGCAGCGTAGCTGGGTTTGACACAGATACGCAGTATTTT.

The chain couples TRBV14 to TRBJ2-5; 7 bases agree with TRBD1. In germline, CDR1 is SGHDN, CDR2 FVKESK. Trimming cost V 4 bases and J 5 bases; bases outside gene matches: 10. The CDR3 is 15 residues long. The CDR3 reads CASSPRDRVGETQYF. In nucleotides, the CDR3 is TGTGCCAGCAGCCCCCGTGACAGGGTGGGGGAGACCCAGTACTTC.

The chain is built from TRBV5-1 and TRBJ2-1; TRBD2 aligns across 7 bases. Trimming at V came to 2 bases and at J to 12 bases, leaving 17 bases not matched to a gene. CDR1 and CDR2 (germline): SGHRS, YFSETQ. The CDR3 is made up of 16 amino acids. Here the CDR3 DNA reads TGCGCCAGCAGCTTAGGACTAGGGGCGCCTGTGGTGGTGCAGTTCTTC. This translates into CASSLGLGAPVVVQFF.

This rearrangement joins TRBV27 to TRBJ1-2, with a tentative D call TRBD1 (5 bases). Per germline, CDR1 MNHEY and CDR2 SMNVEV (reference sequence). Trimming removed 4 bases from V and 8 bases from J, with 8 bases in between. CDR3 size: 11 residues. CDR3 DNA: TGTGCCAGCAGTTGGGACTGGGGCTACACCTTC. Protein sequence: CASSWDWGYTF.

The V call is TRBV9, the J call TRBJ2-3; 14 bases match TRBD2. Germline V lookup: CDR1 SGDLS, CDR2 YYNGEE. Trimming removed 0 bases from V and 5 bases from J; junction bases left unmatched: 2. This CDR3 has 16 residues. CDR3 residues: CASSVAGLAGEDTQYF. In nucleotides, the CDR3 is TGTGCCAGCAGCGTAGCGGGACTAGCGGGAGAAGATACGCAGTATTTT.

The J gene is TRBJ2-1, the V gene TRBV2; 8 bases are shared with TRBD2. This CDR3 contains 19 residues. The V gene's germline CDR1 is SNHLY and CDR2 FYNNEI. The V and J ends lost 3 bases and 12 bases, in that order; junction bases with no gene match: 25. The CDR3 reads CASSDTAGGTFNSWMGQFF. CDR3 bases: TGTGCCAGCAGTGACACCGCGGGGGGAACCTTCAACAGTTGGATGGGGCAGTTCTTC. Complete variable domain (other parts from reference TRBV2 and TRBJ2-1): EPEVTQTPSHQVTQMGQEVILRCVPISNHLYFYWYRQILGQKVEFLVSFYNNEISEKSEIFDDQFSVERPDGSNFTLKIRSTKLEDSAMYFCASSDTAGGTFNSWMGQFFGPGTRLTVL.

There are a few counts of this clone. V gene TRBV18 combines with J gene TRBJ1-6; 8 bases align to TRBD1. The length of the CDR3 is 16 residues. The junction had 11 bases not matched to a gene; V was cut back by 6 bases and J by 7 bases. Germline V gene sequence: CDR1 KGHSH, CDR2 LQKENI. CDR3 loop: CASSSQGAFGNSPLHF. CDR3 sequence (DNA): TGTGCCAGCTCGTCGCAGGGGGCGTTCGGGAATTCACCCCTCCACTTT.

In this sample, this clone turned up once. This chain links TRBV28 with TRBJ2-1; D might be TRBD2 (5 bases). The CDR3 runs to 16 residues. CDR1 and CDR2 from the germline V gene are MDHEN and SYDVKM. The V gene lost 6 bases and the J gene lost 0 bases, with 15 bases spanning the gap. Written as DNA, the CDR3 is TGTGCCAGCAGCGGAGCTAGCTCAAGCTCCTACAATGAGCAGTTCTTC. Its translation: CASSGASSSSYNEQFF.

Here the CDR3 DNA reads TGCGCCAGCAGCTTGGTGGCGGGACTAGCGGGACAAGAGACCCAGTACTTC. As protein: CASSLVAGLAGQETQYF. The chain links TRBV5-1 to TRBJ2-5; 13 positions agree with TRBD2. With 0 bases clipped from V and 2 bases from J, the junction kept 4 bases outside the gene matches. This CDR3 is 17 amino acids long. The germline gives CDR1 SGHRS, CDR2 YFSETQ.

The chain has TRBV6-2 or TRBV6-3 and TRBJ1-2, with D unclear. This CDR3 is built from 15 residues. Germline V CDR1 and CDR2: MNHEY, SVGEGT. V lost 5 bases and J lost 4, with 17 bases in between. In DNA, the CDR3 is TGTGCCAGCAGTCTGCCGGGGTCGGGATCCTATGGCTACACCTTC. This codes for CASSLPGSGSYGYTF.

The chain combines TRBV5-4 with TRBJ1-1; a possible D gene is TRBD1 (6 bases). This CDR3 has 14 residues. CDR1 and CDR2 (germline): SGHNT, YYREEE (reference sequence). Trimming removed 2 bases from V and 4 bases from J, with 12 bases in between. In DNA, the CDR3 is TGTGCCAGCAGCTTAAAATTGACAGGCACTGAAGCTTTCTTT. This encodes CASSLKLTGTEAFF.